A single sample gave rise to the 11 T cell receptor beta chains below, sequenced in a study of response to subunit inactivated influenza vaccine. Each CDR3 protein gets one entry after TCRdb re-called the RT-PCR reads with MiXCR. Among about 540,000 distinct CDR3 sequences, around 25% were seen once, and the ten largest hold approximately 2.9%. These data were also filed under a second study, of T cells expressing NK-cell markers. That publication notes: What made the TCR beta cDNA was 5'RACE template switching with UMIs.

This specimen was CD4+ T cells sorted from PBMCs, taken about 11 days after vaccination. These receptors came from a man aged 45-60 years who received an inactivated influenza vaccine.

This clonotype showed up just a few times. The J gene is TRBJ2-2, the V gene TRBV20-1; the D is unclear. Per the germline V gene, CDR1 is DFQATT and CDR2 is SNEGSKA (reference sequence). CDR3 length: 13 residues. Trimming cost V 5 bases and J 6 bases, with 13 bases left between them. CDR3 DNA: TGCAGTGCTGCCTCTTTGCGATCCGGGGAGCTGTTTTTT. Amino acids: CSAASLRSGELFF.

This clonotype was seen a few times. The rearrangement joins TRBV28 to TRBJ2-7, with 8 nucleotides matching TRBD1. Trimming at V came to 5 bases and at J to 3 bases, leaving 15 bases not matched to a gene. The CDR3 contains 17 residues. Germline values: CDR1 MDHEN, CDR2 SYDVKM. The DNA for the CDR3 is TGTGCCAGCAGTCGTAATATAGTCGGACAGGGCGACTACGAGCAGTACTTC. Its translation is CASSRNIVGQGDYEQYF.

The genes are TRBV5-1 and TRBJ2-7; 7 bases fit TRBD1. Germline-derived CDR1 and CDR2 are SGHRS and YFSETQ. The CDR3 is made up of 14 amino acids. Trimming removed 4 bases from V and 6 bases from J; junction bases left unmatched: 10. The CDR3 loop is CASSPQGFLSEQYF. CDR3 DNA: TGCGCCAGCAGCCCACAGGGGTTTTTGAGCGAGCAGTACTTC. Using reference TRBV5-1 and TRBJ2-7 for the parts outside the CDR3, the full variable domain is KAGVTQTPRYLIKTRGQQVTLSCSPISGHRSVSWYQQTPGQGLQFLFEYFSETQRNKGNFPGRFSGRQFSNSRSEMNVSTLELGDSALYLCASSPQGFLSEQYFGPGTRLTVT.

This clonotype has only a few counts. V usage is TRBV14 and J usage is TRBJ1-4, with 7 bases identical to TRBD1. The CDR3 is 13 amino acids. From germline, CDR1 is SGHDN and CDR2 FVKESK. Germline trimming cut 3 bases from V and 8 bases from J; bases unmatched to any gene: 3. In DNA form, the CDR3 reads TGTGCCAGCAGCCAGCTGACAGGGGAAAAACTGTTTTTT. Amino acid sequence: CASSQLTGEKLFF.

This clonotype was detected only a few times. This chain joins TRBV12-3 or TRBV12-4 and TRBJ1-5, with D unresolved. There are 15 residues in the CDR3. Between the trimmed V and J ends, which lost 3 bases and 2 bases, there was a span of 11 bases. This chain's CDR3 is CASSLDRLGNQPQHF. CDR3 DNA: TGTGCCAGCAGTTTGGATAGACTAGGCAATCAGCCCCAGCATTTT.

The table lists this clonotype with many counts. The genes are TRBV5-8 and TRBJ1-2; D is uncertain. Trimming shortened V by 2 bases and J by 2 bases, and 13 bases separated the two germline ends. The CDR3 totals 15 residues. The germline gives CDR1 SGHTS, CDR2 YDEGEE. The CDR3 bases are TGTGCCAGCAGCTTAAGCTCCGTACAAAACTATGGCTACACCTTC. Residues: CASSLSSVQNYGYTF.

The chain employs TRBV6-5 and TRBJ2-2, with D hard to call. CDR1 MNHEY and CDR2 SVGAGI come from the germline V gene. This CDR3 comprises 14 residues. V lost 0 bases and J lost 4, with 6 bases in between. The CDR3 spells CASSYSTFTGELFF. The CDR3 nucleotides read TGTGCCAGCAGTTACTCGACCTTCACCGGGGAGCTGTTTTTT.

Here the CDR3 DNA reads TGTGCCAGCAGCTCCCGACAGGGCTATGGCTACACCTTC. Translating gives CASSSRQGYGYTF. V and J are TRBV7-9 and TRBJ1-2; 7 bases are a match to TRBD1. The ends lost 4 bases at V and 4 bases at J; junction bases unmatched: 3. Looked up from germline, CDR1 is SEHNR and CDR2 is FQNEAQ (reference sequence). CDR3 length: 13 residues. The variable domain in full, with the rest retrieved from reference TRBV7-9 and TRBJ1-2, is DTGVSQNPRHKITKRGQNVTFRCDPISEHNRLYWYRQTLGQGPEFLTYFQNEAQLEKSRLLSDRFSAERPKGSFSTLEIQRTEQGDSAMYLCASSSRQGYGYTFGSGTRLTVV.

This clonotype appeared many times. J is TRBJ2-1 and V is TRBV3-1, with a possible D match to TRBD1 (6 bases). This CDR3 contains 18 residues. Between the trimmed V and J ends, which lost 0 bases and 4 bases, there was a span of 19 bases. From germline, CDR1 is LGHDT and CDR2 YNNKEL (reference sequence). The CDR3 spells CASSQDHAYRVLYNEQFF. As DNA, the CDR3 is TGTGCCAGCAGCCAAGATCACGCCTACAGGGTATTATACAATGAGCAGTTCTTC.

This clonotype was found a few times. This chain uses TRBV20-1 with TRBJ2-3, with 9 positions matching TRBD2. Germline V lookup: CDR1 DFQATT, CDR2 SNEGSKA (reference sequence). The CDR3 spans 16 residues. V lost 0 bases to trimming and J lost 0 bases; unmatched junction nucleotides: 4. The CDR3 coding sequence is TGCAGTGCTAGAGATGGACTAGCGTTAAGCACAGATACGCAGTATTTT. Amino acid sequence: CSARDGLALSTDTQYF.

This sequence joins TRBV7-8 and TRBJ2-1; maybe TRBD2 (6 bases). V lost 4 bases to trimming and J lost 3 bases, with 25 bases between them. This CDR3 contains 19 residues. Germline CDR1 and CDR2: SGHVS and FQNEAQ. The CDR3 protein is CASSSQVTVSGLVYNEQFF. The CDR3 bases are TGTGCCAGCAGCTCTCAAGTCACGGTGAGCGGGTTGGTCTACAATGAGCAGTTCTTC.